One sample yielded the 26 T cell receptor beta chains listed below, sequenced in a study of T-cell memory formation after mild COVID-19. TCRdb passed the 5' RACE reads through MiXCR, listing each CDR3 protein once. The sample has 350,000 or so distinct CDR3 sequences, around 13% seen once; the top ten hold about 20%. The sample consisted of PBMCs or a T cell subset sorted from them (not recorded which). These receptors were taken from a man aged 18 to 35 who had mild COVID-19 (a few samples of this study predate the infection). Cell type and time point are not known.

V is TRBV14 and J is TRBJ2-1; TRBD1 matches at 9 bases. In germline, CDR1 is SGHDN, CDR2 FVKESK. The CDR3 is made up of 17 amino acids. The J segment lost 4 bases and the V segment lost 4 bases, leaving 11 bases of the junction unmatched. The CDR3 sequence is CASSPSPGQGNYNEQFF. The CDR3 nucleotides read TGTGCCAGCAGCCCAAGCCCGGGACAGGGCAATTACAATGAGCAGTTCTTC.

The chain links TRBV12-5 to TRBJ2-1, with TRBD2 identical over 10 bases. This CDR3 comprises 15 residues. J gave up 6 bases and V 6 bases, and 8 bases lay outside the gene matches. CDR1 is LGHNT, CDR2 FRNRAP, per germline. Here the CDR3 DNA reads TGTGCTAGTGGACCTCCGGGACTAGCGATCAATGAGCAGTTCTTC. Its translation is CASGPPGLAINEQFF. The whole variable domain, remainder taken from reference TRBV12-5 and TRBJ2-1, is DARVTQTPRHKVTEMGQEVTMRCQPILGHNTVFWYRQTMMQGLELLAYFRNRAPLDDSGMPKDRFSAEMPDATLATLKIQPSEPRDSAVYFCASGPPGLAINEQFFGPGTRLTVL.

The chain couples TRBV6-2 or TRBV6-3 to TRBJ2-1; 9 bases line up with TRBD2. After removal of 7 bases from V and 8 bases from J, the junction contained 9 bases not matched to a gene. Germline lookup yields CDR1 MNHEY and CDR2 SVGEGT. There are 14 residues in the CDR3. The CDR3 sequence is CASISGLARHEQFF. Written as DNA, the CDR3 is TGTGCCAGCATTTCCGGACTAGCGAGGCATGAGCAGTTCTTC.

The chain has TRBV7-2 and TRBJ2-5; D gene unclear. Germline V gives CDR1 SGHTA, CDR2 FQGNSA. The CDR3 is made up of 14 amino acids. Deletions cut 1 base from V and 7 bases from J, with 13 bases between. The CDR3, as DNA: TGTGCCAGCAGCTTAGGTTCCGGTGGCCGGACCCAGTACTTC. Encoded protein: CASSLGSGGRTQYF.

The chain combines TRBV25-1 with TRBJ1-3; D possibly corresponds to TRBD1 (5 bases). Germline CDR1 is MGHDK and CDR2 is SYGVNS. The CDR3 runs 15 residues. Trimming left V 6 bases short and J 4 bases short, with 16 bases between. For the CDR3, the DNA is TGTGCCAGCAGGCCCAGGGTCAGCCTCGGAAACACCATATATTTT. The encoded protein is CASRPRVSLGNTIYF.

The rearrangement uses TRBV11-2 and TRBJ1-6; D remains unclear. This CDR3 has 16 amino acids. Germline V lookup: CDR1 SGHAT, CDR2 FQNNGV. The ends were cut back, 5 bases at V and 0 bases at J, with 11 bases in the middle. The CDR3 reads CASSPRANSYNSPLHF. DNA of the CDR3: TGTGCCAGCAGCCCCCGGGCCAACTCCTATAATTCACCCCTCCACTTT. Full variable domain (missing parts from reference TRBV11-2 and TRBJ1-6): EAGVAQSPRYKIIEKRQSVAFWCNPISGHATLYWYQQILGQGPKLLIQFQNNGVVDDSQLPKDRFSAERLKGVDSTLKIQPAKLEDSAVYLCASSPRANSYNSPLHFGNGTRLTVT.

The chain joins TRBV7-2 to TRBJ2-7; 9 bases fit TRBD1. This CDR3 has 14 amino acids. Trimming removed 11 bases from V and 2 bases from J; junction bases left unmatched: 10. The germline gives CDR1 SGHTA, CDR2 FQGNSA. CDR3 amino acids: CARRDRGEPYEQYV. Written as DNA, the CDR3 is TGTGCCCGCCGCGACAGGGGGGAACCCTACGAGCAGTACGTC.

This clonotype was found many times. This chain links TRBV6-5 with TRBJ2-1; 9 nucleotides agree with TRBD1. Germline CDR1 MNHEY, CDR2 SVGAGI. The V segment lost 2 bases and the J segment 7 bases; nucleotides outside the gene matches: 3. There are 14 residues in the CDR3. CDR3 loop: CASSYRTGANEQFF. Here the CDR3 DNA reads TGTGCCAGCAGTTACCGGACAGGGGCGAATGAGCAGTTCTTC.

This clonotype was recorded a few times. The chain recombines TRBV9 with TRBJ2-5, with 10 bases fitting TRBD2. The CDR3 totals 15 residues. The germline gives CDR1 SGDLS, CDR2 YYNGEE. The V and J ends lost 2 bases and 5 bases, in that order; junction bases with no gene match: 6. In DNA form, the CDR3 reads TGTGCCAGCAGCGTCAGCGGGGGGGCCTGGGAGACCCAGTACTTC. Its protein product is CASSVSGGAWETQYF.

This clonotype was seen a few times. The genes are TRBV6-5 and TRBJ1-2; D gene ambiguous. Deletions cut 5 bases from V and 3 bases from J, with 4 bases between. Germline V gene data show CDR1 as MNHEY and CDR2 as SVGAGI. This CDR3 is 11 amino acids long. The CDR3 nucleotides are TGTGCCAGCAGTAACTACTATGGCTACACCTTC. It yields the protein CASSNYYGYTF.

In its sample, this clonotype was seen once. V is TRBV23-1 and J is TRBJ1-5, with 8 bases aligning to TRBD1. TRBV23-1 falls under the ORF class, with uncertain function. This CDR3 has 14 amino acids. V lost 8 bases, J lost 6 bases, and 9 bases stayed unmatched. CDR3 region: CASGDRGPRQPQHF. Here the CDR3 DNA reads TGCGCCAGCGGAGACAGGGGCCCGCGTCAGCCCCAGCATTTT.

The chain couples TRBV25-1 to TRBJ2-4; unclear D gene. CDR3 length: 14 residues. V was trimmed by 2 bases and J by 7 bases, leaving 12 bases between them. The germline V gene has CDR1 MGHDK and CDR2 SYGVNS. The CDR3 nucleotides read TGTGCCAGCAGTGAAGAGTATATTGGGAACATTCAGTACTTC. This codes for CASSEEYIGNIQYF.

This clonotype was observed a handful of times. The V and J genes are TRBV28 and TRBJ1-6; 7 nucleotides agree with TRBD1. The germline V gene has CDR1 MDHEN and CDR2 SYDVKM. With V trimmed by 5 bases and J by 6 bases, 7 bases remained unmatched. The CDR3 spans 15 residues. CDR3 nucleotide sequence: TGTGCCAGCAGTCTACAGGGGAGGGGTAATTCACCCCTCCACTTT. This translates into CASSLQGRGNSPLHF.

V gene TRBV20-1 combines with J gene TRBJ2-1, with a weak D call TRBD1 (6 bases). Trimming left V 6 bases short and J 2 bases short, with 14 bases between. Germline assignment: CDR1 DFQATT and CDR2 SNEGSKA (reference sequence). The CDR3 covers 14 residues. The CDR3 sequence is CSAVQGSTYNEQFF. The CDR3, as DNA: TGCAGTGCGGTTCAGGGGAGCACCTACAATGAGCAGTTCTTC.

This clonotype has more than one count but fewer than ten. V is TRBV5-4 and J is TRBJ1-3; D remains ambiguous. This CDR3 region has 11 residues. The V end lost 2 bases, the J end lost 3 bases, and 0 bases lay between the germline ends. Germline V gene sequence: CDR1 SGHNT, CDR2 YYREEE (reference sequence). The CDR3 sequence: CASSFGNTIYF. As DNA, the CDR3 is TGTGCCAGCAGCTTTGGAAACACCATATATTTT.

This chain links TRBV4-1 with TRBJ2-7, with TRBD2 as a possible D gene (6 bases). V was cut by 3 bases and J by 0 bases, with 12 bases left in between. The CDR3 sequence is 15 residues long. Germline CDR1 MGHRA, CDR2 YSYEKL. The chain's CDR3 is CASSHRLTSSYEQYV. The CDR3 nucleotides read TGCGCCAGCAGCCACCGACTGACTAGCTCCTACGAGCAGTACGTC.

This chain connects TRBV4-2 to TRBJ2-5, with 16 bases lining up with TRBD2. The junction had 4 bases not matched to a gene; V was cut back by 4 bases and J by 8 bases. Per germline, CDR1 LGHNA and CDR2 YNFKEQ. There are 15 residues in the CDR3. CDR3 loop: CASSLGTSGGVTQYF. The CDR3 bases are TGTGCCAGCAGCCTGGGGACTAGCGGGGGGGTTACCCAGTACTTC.

This chain links TRBV6-5 with TRBJ1-1; D is perhaps TRBD1 (5 bases). Per the germline V gene, CDR1 is MNHEY and CDR2 is SVGAGI. V shed 6 bases and J shed 5 bases, with 13 bases lying between them. The CDR3 is 13 residues long. The DNA of the CDR3 is TGTGCCAGCAGGCATTTCGGGGGTACTGAAGCTTTCTTT. Protein: CASRHFGGTEAFF.

The rearrangement joins TRBV15 to TRBJ1-1; TRBD1 matches at 10 bases. Looked up from germline, CDR1 is LNHNV and CDR2 is YYDKDF (reference sequence). Losses at the gene ends were 5 bases for V and 0 bases for J; bases not matched to a gene: 6. This CDR3 region has 16 residues. The CDR3 region has the DNA TGTGCCACCAGCTACCGGGACAGGGGAATGAACACTGAAGCTTTCTTT. Translating it yields CATSYRDRGMNTEAFF.

The chain combines TRBV20-1 with TRBJ2-7, with D perhaps TRBD1 (6 bases). The CDR3 runs to 16 residues. The germline V gene has CDR1 DFQATT and CDR2 SNEGSKA (reference sequence). V lost 7 bases, J lost 4 bases, and 26 bases lay in between. CDR3 coding DNA: TGCAGTGTCCCGACTCGGACACCGATAGGGGGTTACGAGCAGTACTTC. Encoded protein: CSVPTRTPIGGYEQYF.

This clonotype occurred a few times. V usage is TRBV28 and J usage is TRBJ1-2, with 9 bases identical to TRBD1. This CDR3 contains 13 residues. Germline V lookup: CDR1 MDHEN, CDR2 SYDVKM. V lost 5 bases, J lost 7 bases, and 5 bases stayed unmatched. In nucleotides, the CDR3 is TGTGCCAGCAGTCCCTACAGGGGGCGTGGCTACACCTTC. Residues: CASSPYRGRGYTF.

This clonotype has ten or more counts. The rearrangement uses TRBV7-9 and TRBJ2-7, with 12 bases identical to TRBD1. The J segment lost 8 bases and the V segment lost 5 bases, leaving 10 bases of the junction unmatched. The CDR3 sequence is 15 residues long. Per germline, CDR1 SEHNR and CDR2 FQNEAQ (reference sequence). The CDR3 protein is CASSHIRDRGPKQYF. CDR3 DNA sequence: TGTGCCAGCAGCCATATCCGGGACAGGGGGCCTAAGCAGTACTTC.

This clonotype came up many times. V and J are TRBV5-1 and TRBJ2-4, with D unclear. CDR3 size: 13 residues. The germline V and J ends were trimmed by 0 bases and 7 bases, with 8 bases remaining between them. Germline V CDR1 and CDR2: SGHRS, YFSETQ. The CDR3 DNA is TGCGCCAGCAGCTTGGAGGCCGAGAACATTCAGTACTTC. Its protein is CASSLEAENIQYF.

The J gene is TRBJ2-5, the V gene TRBV7-2; the D gene is possibly TRBD2 (7 bases). Trimming stripped 0 bases from V and 3 bases from J, with 11 bases between. This CDR3 is 15 amino acids long. The V gene's germline CDR1 is SGHTA and CDR2 FQGNSA. The CDR3 region has the DNA TGTGCCAGCAGCTTAGCGGGGGGGGCCAAAGAGACCCAGTACTTC. It translates to CASSLAGGAKETQYF.

The chain uses TRBV3-1 and TRBJ2-2; possible D gene TRBD1, 6 bases. The CDR3 covers 15 residues. Trimming removed 6 bases at V and 0 bases at J, with 11 bases between. Germline CDR1 reads LGHDT; CDR2 reads YNNKEL (reference sequence). The CDR3 region is CASRKQGSNTGELFF. DNA for the CDR3: TGTGCCAGCAGAAAACAGGGTTCGAACACCGGGGAGCTGTTTTTT.

The chain couples TRBV7-3 to TRBJ2-3; D gene ambiguous. Per the germline V gene, CDR1 is SGHTA and CDR2 is FQGTGA. The CDR3 consists of 13 residues. Trimming shortened V by 0 bases and J by 6 bases, and 7 bases separated the two germline ends. The CDR3 sequence: CASSLTKEDTQYF. In DNA, the CDR3 is TGTGCCAGCAGCTTAACCAAGGAGGATACGCAGTATTTT.